A selection of T cell receptor beta chains follows, all from one sample in a study of graft-versus-host responses after intestinal transplantation. For these TCRs, the target antigens are not known. TCRdb keeps only in-frame clones here, not all; method: immunoSEQ multiplex PCR. The sample yields tens of thousands of clones, roughly 90% seen once. The material was unstimulated CD4+ T cells sorted from spleen or lymph node cells, obtained before transplant. These receptors all come from a human donor who was the organ donor for an intestinal transplant. The CDR3 runs from the conserved cysteine through the conserved F or W. A D gene is named only where the DNA matches it firmly. Size tells how often a clone was seen (once, few, many) or the class of an expanded clone, and some rows leave it out.

TRBD2	TRBV2	17	TRBJ2-1	NA	CASSAPPLAGGGNEQFF	TGTGCCAGCAGCGCTCCCCCCCTAGCGGGAGGAGGGAATGAGCAGTTCTTC
NA	TRBV4-2	13	TRBJ2-7	NA	CASSQDSAYEQYF	TGTGCCAGCAGCCAAGACAGCGCCTACGAGCAGTACTTC
NA	TRBV7-7	15	TRBJ2-3	once	CASSLAAQGTDTQYF	TGTGCTAGCAGCTTAGCGGCACAGGGCACAGATACGCAGTATTTT
TRBD1	TRBV18	16	TRBJ1-1	NA	CASSPPWDRGNTEAFF	TGTGCCAGCTCACCACCGTGGGACAGGGGCAACACTGAAGCTTTCTTT
TRBD2	TRBV27	14	TRBJ2-1	once	CASSLRGLANEQFF	TGTGCCAGCAGTTTACGGGGACTAGCGAATGAGCAGTTCTTC
NA	TRBV30	13	TRBJ2-3	NA	CALGAPSTDTQYF	TGTGCCCTAGGGGCCCCGAGCACAGATACGCAGTATTTT
NA	TRBV11-1	17	TRBJ2-1	NA	CASSFYTSLSSYNEQFF	TGTGCCAGCAGCTTCTACACTAGCTTGTCCTCCTACAATGAGCAGTTCTTC
TRBD1	TRBV2	15	TRBJ1-1	NA	CASRLGDRGQGEAFF	TGTGCCAGCAGGTTGGGTGACAGGGGGCAGGGTGAAGCTTTCTTT
TRBD2	TRBV5-1	16	TRBJ2-5	NA	CASSEALAGGQETQYF	TGCGCCAGCAGCGAAGCACTAGCGGGGGGCCAAGAGACCCAGTACTTC
NA	TRBV5-1	15	TRBJ1-3	NA	CASSLGHSSGNTIYF	TGCGCCAGCAGCTTGGGACACAGCTCTGGAAACACCATATATTTT
NA	TRBV28	13	TRBJ2-7	NA	CASSRAGDYEQYF	TGTGCCAGCAGCCGTGCAGGGGACTACGAGCAGTACTTC
TRBD2	TRBV5-1	14	TRBJ2-3	NA	CASGRREGSDTQYF	TGCGCCAGCGGTCGGCGGGAGGGCTCAGATACGCAGTATTTT
TRBD1	TRBV18	16	TRBJ1-2	once	CASSPAQAGGNYGYTF	TGTGCCAGCTCACCAGCGCAGGCAGGGGGGAACTATGGCTACACCTTC
NA	TRBV2	14	TRBJ2-2	NA	CASSLPRGTGELFF	TGTGCCAGCAGTTTACCGCGGGGTACCGGGGAGCTGTTTTTT
TRBD1	TRBV6-1	15	TRBJ1-1	NA	CASSGSGTGNTEAFF	TGTGCCAGCAGTGGATCCGGGACAGGGAACACTGAAGCTTTCTTT
NA	TRBV5-8	14	TRBJ1-1	NA	CASSLEGRSTEAFF	TGTGCCAGCAGCCTGGAGGGGAGGAGCACTGAAGCTTTCTTT